This T cell receptor beta chain derives from a study of spatial heterogeneity in lung cancer. Study at large: Where available, sequencing covered follow-up PBMC samples, taken at a median of roughly two years after resection. Detected beta-chain sequences consistently exceeded alpha-chain sequences. Study outcomes and limitations: The appearance of ubiquitous expanded tumor TCRs in blood was greater at resection than follow-up.

Using its own MiXCR run on the 5' RACE reads, TCRdb lists one record per CDR3 protein. The sample records roughly 120,000 distinct CDR3 sequences, more than 9% being singletons. Time point indicated: blood at routine non-recurrence follow-up after resection. No cell sorting; template was whole RNA from tumor, lung tissue or PBMC. This clonotype occurred a few times. Its antigen is unidentified. V lost 5 bases and J lost 0; bases outside the gene matches: 5. The CDR3 contains 15 residues. CDR1 is LNHDA and CDR2 is SQIVND in the germline V gene (reference sequence). The chain has TRBV19 and TRBJ2-7; the match to TRBD1 covers 9 bases. This specimen was PBMCs, taken at follow-up. This TCR was recovered from a male donor with early-stage non-small cell lung cancer. The CDR3 reads CASSFGQGFSYEQYF. The CDR3 DNA follows: TGTGCCAGTAGTTTCGGACAGGGGTTCTCCTACGAGCAGTACTTC.